One sample yielded the 23 T cell receptor beta chains listed below, sequenced in a study of beta chain features in type 1 diabetes. Expressed TCRB transcripts were sequenced after all isolated RNA was converted to cDNA. TCRdb's table, derived via immunoSEQ multiplex PCR, lists solely in-frame clones and lacks some. Of approximately 330,000 clones listed, approximately 9.9% were seen once; the top ten hold 0.015%. The sequencing input was naive CD4+ T cells from blood. The receptor source for this set is a woman aged 25 to 39 in good health.

In this sample, this clone turned up a few times. This chain uses TRBV5-1 with TRBJ2-1, with a possible D match to TRBD2 (5 bases). The CDR3 totals 15 residues. The V end lost 0 bases, the J end lost 7 bases, and 14 bases lay between the germline ends. Per germline, CDR1 SGHRS and CDR2 YFSETQ. This CDR3 is CASSLEGEWENEQFF. The CDR3 DNA follows: TGCGCCAGCAGCTTGGAGGGCGAATGGGAGAATGAGCAGTTCTTC.

V usage is TRBV7-9 and J usage is TRBJ2-2, with a weak D call TRBD2 (5 bases). CDR1 and CDR2 from the germline V gene are SEHNR and FQNEAQ (reference sequence). Trimming pared 4 bases from V and 4 bases from J, leaving 10 bases between. The CDR3 is 14 amino acids. The CDR3, as DNA: TGTGCCAGCAGCTCCTTGGGGAGCACCGGGGAGCTGTTTTTT. This sequence encodes CASSSLGSTGELFF.

Here the CDR3 DNA reads TGCGCCAGCAGCTTGGATGCGAAGACCCAGTACTTC. It encodes CASSLDAKTQYF. This chain joins TRBV5-1 and TRBJ2-5; unclear D gene. Trimming pared 0 bases from V and 6 bases from J, leaving 6 bases between. This CDR3 contains 12 residues. The germline V gene encodes CDR1 SGHRS and CDR2 YFSETQ.

This chain joins TRBV29-1 and TRBJ2-1, with a possible D match to TRBD2 (6 bases). The CDR3 runs to 12 residues. Germline CDR1 is SQVTM and CDR2 is ANQGSEA. The V end was cut by 3 bases, the J end by 8 bases, with 11 bases between. CDR3 bases: TGCAGCGTTGACCGGGGGTGGGATGAGCAGTTCTTC. Protein: CSVDRGWDEQFF.

This clone was observed a handful of times. This rearrangement joins TRBV25-1 to TRBJ2-2, with 8 bases fitting TRBD2. CDR1 and CDR2 from the germline V gene are MGHDK and SYGVNS. This CDR3 has 17 amino acids. The junction had 4 bases not matched to a gene; V was cut back by 0 bases and J by 1 base. CDR3 region: CASSEYWAGGNTGELFF. CDR3 nucleotide sequence: TGTGCCAGCAGTGAATATTGGGCGGGGGGGAACACCGGGGAGCTGTTTTTT.

This clone was found a few times. V and J are TRBV18 and TRBJ2-7; 7 bases are shared with TRBD1. The J segment lost 3 bases and the V segment lost 1 base, leaving 3 bases of the junction unmatched. The length of the CDR3 is 14 residues. CDR1 is KGHSH, CDR2 LQKENI, per germline. The CDR3 DNA follows: TGTGCCAGCTCACCACGACAGGGATACTACGAGCAGTACTTC. It is translated as CASSPRQGYYEQYF.

This clone has only a few counts. Here the CDR3 reads CASSYSGQGTYEQYF. CDR3 nucleotide sequence: TGTGCCAGCAGTTACTCGGGACAGGGAACCTACGAGCAGTACTTC. The V gene is TRBV6-5, the J gene TRBJ2-7; 9 bases are shared with TRBD1. The V and J ends lost 0 bases and 2 bases, in that order; junction bases with no gene match: 2. CDR1 and CDR2 (germline): MNHEY, SVGAGI. This CDR3 has 15 residues.

This clone was seen a handful of times. The chain carries TRBV7-9 and TRBJ1-4; 10 nucleotides align to TRBD1. V shed 5 bases, J shed 8 bases, and the junction held 8 bases outside the gene matches. Germline-derived CDR1 and CDR2 are SEHNR and FQNEAQ (reference sequence). This CDR3 region has 15 residues. The CDR3 region is CASSDQTGGLEKLFF. The CDR3 DNA sequence: TGTGCCAGCAGCGACCAGACAGGGGGCTTGGAAAAACTGTTTTTT.

In this sample, this clone turned up a few times. This chain joins TRBV7-3 and TRBJ2-1, with TRBD2 identical over 11 bases. Trimming removed 5 bases from V and 9 bases from J; junction bases left unmatched: 12. The germline CDR1 and CDR2 sequences are SGHTA and FQGTGA. This CDR3 contains 16 residues. Written as DNA, the CDR3 is TGTGCCAGCAGCCTATTAGCGGGAGGGCCCCTGATTGAGCAGTTCTTC. Translation: CASSLLAGGPLIEQFF. Looking up the rest from reference TRBV7-3 and TRBJ2-1 gives the full variable domain: GAGVSQTPSNKVTEKGKYVELRCDPISGHTALYWYRQSLGQGPEFLIYFQGTGAADDSGLPNDRFFAVRPEGSVSTLKIQRTERGDSAVYLCASSLLAGGPLIEQFFGPGTRLTVL.

The gene calls are TRBV4-1 and TRBJ2-1; 11 nucleotides match TRBD1. The length of the CDR3 is 14 residues. The germline V gene encodes CDR1 MGHRA and CDR2 YSYEKL. The ends lost 0 bases at V and 14 bases at J; junction bases unmatched: 6. CDR3 amino acids: CASSQETRDRGEFF. The DNA for the CDR3 is TGCGCCAGCAGCCAAGAGACCCGGGACAGGGGGGAGTTCTTC.

This clone was seen a few times. The chain recombines TRBV6-1 with TRBJ2-6; weak D call: TRBD2 (6 bases). Germline V lookup: CDR1 MNHNS, CDR2 SASEGT. The V end lost 8 bases, the J end lost 2 bases, and 10 bases lay between the germline ends. The CDR3 has 14 residues. CDR3 nucleotides: TGTGCCAGCTCCTCGGGGGCTGGGGCCAACGTCCTGACTTTC. Protein: CASSSGAGANVLTF.

A few counts support this clone. This sequence joins TRBV7-2 and TRBJ2-6; D is unclear. The ends were cut back, 7 bases at V and 3 bases at J, with 7 bases in the middle. The germline CDR1 and CDR2 sequences are SGHTA and FQGNSA. CDR3 length: 13 amino acids. CDR3 sequence (DNA): TGTGCCAGCACCCCCGGTGGGGCCAACGTCCTGACTTTC. Its translation: CASTPGGANVLTF.

The V call is TRBV7-9, the J call TRBJ1-2; D remains ambiguous. This CDR3 is 12 amino acids long. Per the germline V gene, CDR1 is SEHNR and CDR2 is FQNEAQ (reference sequence). Trimming cost V 3 bases and J 7 bases, with 9 bases left between them. The CDR3 loop reads CASSFPGRGYTF. CDR3 coding DNA: TGTGCCAGCAGCTTCCCAGGCCGTGGCTACACCTTC. Combining the CDR3 with reference TRBV7-9 and TRBJ1-2 gives the whole variable domain DTGVSQNPRHKITKRGQNVTFRCDPISEHNRLYWYRQTLGQGPEFLTYFQNEAQLEKSRLLSDRFSAERPKGSFSTLEIQRTEQGDSAMYLCASSFPGRGYTFGSGTRLTVV.

A few counts support this clone. CDR3 residues: CASTLPGGQDYGYTF. Here the CDR3 DNA reads TGTGCCAGCACACTGCCAGGGGGCCAGGACTATGGCTACACCTTC. V is TRBV18 and J is TRBJ1-2; 8 bases match TRBD1. Per the germline V gene, CDR1 is KGHSH and CDR2 is LQKENI. Unmatched junction bases numbered 11, after V lost 8 bases and J lost 3 bases. The CDR3 runs to 15 residues.

This clone was seen a few times. The gene calls are TRBV4-3 and TRBJ1-2, with D perhaps TRBD1 (6 bases). Germline CDR1 and CDR2: LGHNA and YSLEER. The CDR3 has 14 amino acids. Deletions cut 0 bases from V and 2 bases from J, with 7 bases between. CDR3 in DNA: TGCGCCAGCAGCCAAGATGGACAGAACTATGGCTACACCTTC. This codes for CASSQDGQNYGYTF.

The V call is TRBV9, the J call TRBJ2-1; 7 bases agree with TRBD2. CDR1 and CDR2 (germline): SGDLS, YYNGEE. With V trimmed by 4 bases and J by 5 bases, 6 bases remained unmatched. This CDR3 is 14 amino acids long. This CDR3 is CASSSLAAHNEQFF. CDR3 coding DNA: TGTGCCAGCAGCTCGCTAGCGGCCCACAATGAGCAGTTCTTC.

Only a few counts were recorded for this clone. V usage is TRBV18 and J usage is TRBJ2-1, with 7 bases identical to TRBD2. The CDR3 spans 15 residues. J gave up 5 bases and V 6 bases, and 10 bases lay outside the gene matches. Germline assignment: CDR1 KGHSH and CDR2 LQKENI. The CDR3 nucleotides read TGTGCCAGCTCGACTAGCCTCGTGGATAACAATGAGCAGTTCTTC. Protein: CASSTSLVDNNEQFF.

The chain carries TRBV7-2 and TRBJ1-5; D is perhaps TRBD1 (6 bases). CDR1 SGHTA and CDR2 FQGNSA come from the germline V gene. The CDR3 extends over 16 amino acids. Trimming left V 3 bases short and J 0 bases short, with 12 bases between. The CDR3 reads CASSLAGALSNQPQHF. CDR3 DNA sequence: TGTGCCAGCAGCTTGGCAGGGGCTCTTAGCAATCAGCCCCAGCATTTT.

The rearrangement uses TRBV19 and TRBJ2-3; possibly TRBD1 for D (5 bases). Germline CDR1 reads LNHDA; CDR2 reads SQIVND (reference sequence). The V end was cut by 3 bases, the J end by 1 base, with 17 bases between. This CDR3 contains 17 residues. The CDR3 sequence is CASSIPRGAQGTDTQYF. The CDR3 DNA is TGTGCCAGTAGTATCCCTAGGGGCGCCCAGGGCACAGATACGCAGTATTTT.

Written as DNA, the CDR3 is TGTGCCAGCAGCGCGACTACAGTCTACTCCGGGGAGCTGTTTTTT. It translates to CASSATTVYSGELFF. V gene TRBV2 combines with J gene TRBJ2-2; D is perhaps TRBD2 (5 bases). CDR1 is SNHLY and CDR2 is FYNNEI in the germline V gene. The CDR3 is 15 amino acids. V was shortened by 6 bases and J by 6 bases, with 17 bases between the two germline ends.

This CDR3 is CASDGTSDYEQYF. The CDR3 DNA is TGTGCCAGCGACGGGACTTCCGACTACGAGCAGTACTTC. V gene TRBV2 combines with J gene TRBJ2-7; D might be TRBD2 (6 bases). CDR1 and CDR2 from the germline V gene are SNHLY and FYNNEI. Trimming shortened V by 8 bases and J by 3 bases, and 14 bases separated the two germline ends. This CDR3 contains 13 residues. Complete variable domain (other parts from reference TRBV2 and TRBJ2-7): EPEVTQTPSHQVTQMGQEVILRCVPISNHLYFYWYRQILGQKVEFLVSFYNNEISEKSEIFDDQFSVERPDGSNFTLKIRSTKLEDSAMYFCASDGTSDYEQYFGPGTRLTVT.

The rearrangement uses TRBV18 and TRBJ2-4, with D possibly matching TRBD1 (6 bases). The V end lost 6 bases, the J end lost 0 bases, and 15 bases lay between the germline ends. The germline gives CDR1 KGHSH, CDR2 LQKENI. This CDR3 contains 16 residues. CDR3 residues: CASSRDRTLAKNIQYF. The CDR3 coding sequence is TGTGCCAGCTCCAGAGACAGGACGTTAGCCAAAAACATTCAGTACTTC.

The J gene is TRBJ2-7, the V gene TRBV6-6, with 10 bases aligning to TRBD1. CDR3 length: 14 residues. J was trimmed by 4 bases and V by 8 bases; bases with no gene match: 8. Looked up from germline, CDR1 is MNHNY and CDR2 is SVGAGI (reference sequence). The CDR3 DNA follows: TGTGCCAGCGGTAAAGGACAGGGGGATTACGAGCAGTACTTC. Its translation is CASGKGQGDYEQYF.